The 18 T cell receptor beta chains given below trace back to one sample, sequenced in a study of molecular identifiers for immune sequencing clone quantification. MiXCR, applied by TCRdb to the PCR reads, yields one record per CDR3 protein. This sample has some 580,000 distinct CDR3 sequences, with roughly 25% found just once. The sample taken for sequencing was naive CD8+ T cells from blood, with Jurkat cell RNA spiked in. Regarding subset: FACS-sorted CD8+CD4-CCR7+CD45RA+ naive T cells. These receptors were obtained from a human donor in good health. Some libraries in this study had Jurkat cell RNA spiked in.

In this sample, this clonotype turned up a few times. The CDR3 DNA follows: TGTGCCAGCAGCTACGATCCGGGTACCGAGACCCAGTACTTC. Translation: CASSYDPGTETQYF. The rearrangement uses TRBV5-8 and TRBJ2-5; D unresolved. The V gene lost 3 bases and the J gene lost 5 bases, with 14 bases spanning the gap. Germline V lookup: CDR1 SGHTS, CDR2 YDEGEE. This CDR3 has 14 residues.

J is TRBJ2-7 and V is TRBV14, with TRBD2 identical over 15 bases. The CDR3 totals 18 residues. Looked up from germline, CDR1 is SGHDN and CDR2 is FVKESK. With 0 bases clipped from V and 5 bases from J, the junction kept 8 bases outside the gene matches. The CDR3: CASSQEGLAGGPNDEQYF. The CDR3 region has the DNA TGTGCCAGCAGCCAAGAGGGACTAGCGGGGGGCCCCAACGACGAGCAGTACTTC.

The J gene is TRBJ1-6, the V gene TRBV27; possibly TRBD1 for D (5 bases). V shed 6 bases and J shed 8 bases, with 17 bases lying between them. The germline V gene has CDR1 MNHEY and CDR2 SMNVEV (reference sequence). The CDR3 sequence is 15 residues long. CDR3 coding DNA: TGTGCCAGCAGGGGCGGCCAGGGAGGGTATTCACCCCTCCACTTT. Amino acid sequence: CASRGGQGGYSPLHF.

Remarks on this clonotype: The final CDR3 position lacks the conserved phenylalanine or tryptophan, pointing to a likely read error. V usage is TRBV12-5 and J usage is TRBJ2-3, with TRBD1 as a possible D gene (5 bases). V was cut by 2 bases and J by 0 bases, with 15 bases left in between. CDR1 is LGHNT and CDR2 is FRNRAP in the germline V gene. This CDR3 region has 17 residues. Written as DNA, the CDR3 is TGTGCTAGTGGTTTGCTCCAGGGAATATCGAGCACAGATACGCAGTATTTA. Its translation: CASGLLQGISSTDTQYL.

As to this clonotype: This may come from a read error, since a much larger clone is one base off. The chain uses TRBV7-9 and TRBJ1-1; TRBD1 might be the D (6 bases). Trimming took 3 bases from V and 7 from J, leaving 15 bases between them. There are 14 residues in the CDR3. Germline assignment: CDR1 SEHNR and CDR2 FQNEAQ (reference sequence). The CDR3 bases are TGTGCCAGCAGCTTTCCAGGCAGGGACATTGAAGCTTTCTTT. It encodes CASSFPGRDIEAFF. The whole variable domain, filled in from reference TRBV7-9 and TRBJ1-1, reads DTGVSQNPRHKITKRGQNVTFRCDPISEHNRLYWYRQTLGQGPEFLTYFQNEAQLEKSRLLSDRFSAERPKGSFSTLEIQRTEQGDSAMYLCASSFPGRDIEAFFGQGTRLTVV.

The chain couples TRBV7-6 to TRBJ2-5; TRBD2 agrees at 9 bases. CDR3 size: 16 residues. V trimming: 1 base; J trimming: 5 bases; junction bases outside the gene matches: 8. Germline assignment: CDR1 SGHVS and CDR2 FNYEAQ. CDR3 sequence (DNA): TGTGCCAGCAGCTTAGTTATTAGCGGGAGTAGGGAGACCCAGTACTTC. Its translation: CASSLVISGSRETQYF.

This clonotype has only a few counts. The CDR3 DNA follows: TGCAGCGTTGAAGCTATACAGGGGGCGGGCTATGGCTACACCTTC. Amino acids: CSVEAIQGAGYGYTF. This chain joins TRBV29-1 and TRBJ1-2; 9 nucleotides match TRBD1. This CDR3 contains 15 residues. Germline CDR1 and CDR2: SQVTM and ANQGSEA. The V gene end was trimmed by 1 base and the J gene end by 4 bases; junction bases not matched to a gene: 7.

The sample holds many counts of this clonotype. CDR3 sequence: CASSSPGQGNQPQHF. In DNA form, the CDR3 reads TGTGCCAGCAGTTCACCGGGACAGGGGAATCAGCCCCAGCATTTT. The chain recombines TRBV2 with TRBJ1-5; TRBD1 matches at 10 bases. Germline V gives CDR1 SNHLY, CDR2 FYNNEI. V was clipped by 5 bases and J by 4 bases; unmatched bases: 5. This CDR3 contains 15 residues.

The rearrangement joins TRBV3-1 to TRBJ2-5; 7 nucleotides align to TRBD2. The CDR3 runs to 16 residues. Trimming removed 0 bases from V and 5 bases from J; junction bases left unmatched: 9. Germline CDR1 is LGHDT and CDR2 is YNNKEL (reference sequence). The CDR3: CASSQDGSGPGETQYF. CDR3 DNA sequence: TGTGCCAGCAGCCAAGACGGTAGCGGGCCGGGGGAGACCCAGTACTTC.

This clonotype was recorded many times. The chain carries TRBV2 and TRBJ1-5, with D perhaps TRBD1 (5 bases). Deletions cut 2 bases from V and 5 bases from J, with 16 bases between. The CDR3 covers 16 residues. Germline V gene data show CDR1 as SNHLY and CDR2 as FYNNEI. As DNA, the CDR3 is TGTGCCAGCAGTGAAAGAGGGGAGGAGGATTATCAGCCCCAGCATTTT. It encodes CASSERGEEDYQPQHF.

This clonotype turned up a few times. The V and J genes are TRBV11-2 and TRBJ2-1; TRBD2 aligns across 7 bases. CDR1 SGHAT and CDR2 FQNNGV come from the germline V gene. Trimming at V came to 2 bases and at J to 6 bases, leaving 7 bases not matched to a gene. CDR3 length: 15 residues. CDR3 amino acids: CASSLYAGVSNEQFF. CDR3 sequence (DNA): TGTGCCAGCAGCTTATACGCGGGGGTGTCCAATGAGCAGTTCTTC. The entire variable domain, with the rest obtained from reference TRBV11-2 and TRBJ2-1, is as follows: EAGVAQSPRYKIIEKRQSVAFWCNPISGHATLYWYQQILGQGPKLLIQFQNNGVVDDSQLPKDRFSAERLKGVDSTLKIQPAKLEDSAVYLCASSLYAGVSNEQFFGPGTRLTVL.

The chain combines TRBV20-1 with TRBJ2-2; D perhaps matches TRBD1 (5 bases). Germline lookup yields CDR1 DFQATT and CDR2 SNEGSKA (reference sequence). CDR3 size: 15 residues. Trimming left V 1 base short and J 0 bases short, with 9 bases between. CDR3 amino acids: CSARVRTTNTGELFF. CDR3 DNA sequence: TGCAGTGCTAGAGTGAGGACAACGAACACCGGGGAGCTGTTTTTT.

The chain uses TRBV9 and TRBJ1-2, with 10 bases aligning to TRBD1. Per germline, CDR1 SGDLS and CDR2 YYNGEE. This CDR3 region has 16 residues. V was pared by 0 bases and J by 6 bases, with 8 bases of the junction left unmatched. This CDR3 reads CASSVEWTGGTDGYTF. In nucleotides, the CDR3 is TGTGCCAGCAGCGTAGAATGGACAGGGGGGACCGATGGCTACACCTTC. Using reference TRBV9 and TRBJ1-2 for the parts outside the CDR3, the full variable domain is DSGVTQTPKHLITATGQRVTLRCSPRSGDLSVYWYQQSLDQGLQFLIQYYNGEERAKGNILERFSAQQFPDLHSELNLSSLELGDSALYFCASSVEWTGGTDGYTFGSGTRLTVV.

This clonotype was seen ten or more times. This chain uses TRBV18 with TRBJ2-5, with D possibly being TRBD1 or TRBD2 (5 bases each). Deletions cut 2 bases from V and 5 bases from J, with 12 bases between. The germline CDR1 and CDR2 sequences are KGHSH and LQKENI. The CDR3 length is 14 residues. CDR3 DNA sequence: TGTGCCAGCTCACCAGGGGGAGACGGGGAGACCCAGTACTTC. It specifies CASSPGGDGETQYF.

This clonotype was recorded many times. This sequence joins TRBV2 and TRBJ1-5, with 10 bases that match TRBD1. Germline CDR1 is SNHLY and CDR2 is FYNNEI. The CDR3 extends over 15 amino acids. The trim removed 8 bases at V and 2 bases at J, leaving 6 bases unmatched. CDR3 residues: CASGWDRGGNQPQHF. Written as DNA, the CDR3 is TGTGCCAGCGGTTGGGACAGGGGTGGCAATCAGCCCCAGCATTTT.

Comments on this clonotype: A read error may account for a junction end that differs from germline. This chain connects TRBV12-3 or TRBV12-4 to TRBJ2-1; perhaps TRBD1 as D (6 bases). The CDR3 runs 14 residues. CDR3: CAGSSPLQGNEQFF. The CDR3 region has the DNA TGTGCCGGCAGTTCCCCATTACAGGGCAATGAGCAGTTCTTC.

The table lists this clonotype with a few counts. The chain uses TRBV7-9 and TRBJ2-5, with TRBD1 matching 8 bases. The length of the CDR3 is 15 residues. J was trimmed by 4 bases and V by 5 bases; bases with no gene match: 9. Germline lookup yields CDR1 SEHNR and CDR2 FQNEAQ (reference sequence). The CDR3 loop is CASSPPWTGSETQYF. Written as DNA, the CDR3 is TGTGCCAGCAGCCCCCCCTGGACAGGGTCAGAGACCCAGTACTTC.

This clonotype was seen more than once but under ten times. An end of the junction does not agree with germline; a read error may underlie this. The rearrangement joins TRBV5-8 to TRBJ2-5; 14 bases map to TRBD2. The CDR3 loop spans 18 amino acids. Germline V gene lookup returns CDR1 SGHTS and CDR2 YDEGEE. CDR3 DNA: TGTGCCAGAAGCTTCCCAGGACTAGCGGGGGGAGAAGCAGAGACCCAGTACTTC. Protein: CARSFPGLAGGEAETQYF.